These 19 T cell receptor beta chains were sequenced from one sample in a study of T-cell reconstitution after alpha-beta-depleted transplantation in children. A library of TCRbeta sequences, prepared with unique molecular identifiers, was generated. TCRdb called the PCR reads again in MiXCR, with one record for every CDR3 protein. The data hold roughly 120,000 distinct CDR3 sequences, with about a tenth observed a single time. The source was PBMCs from the stem cell graft donor, collected from the stem cell graft. The receptors come from a human donor who donated a stem cell graft to a child with acute lymphoblastic leukemia.

Ten or more counts support this clonotype. This chain links TRBV27 with TRBJ2-3, with D possibly called TRBD1 or TRBD2 (5 bases each). Germline V lookup: CDR1 MNHEY, CDR2 SMNVEV (reference sequence). Trimming shortened V by 6 bases and J by 6 bases, and 16 bases separated the two germline ends. CDR3 size: 14 residues. CDR3 residues: CASSDRPGTDTQYF. The DNA of the CDR3 is TGTGCCAGCAGCGACAGACCCGGGACGGATACGCAGTATTTT.

Ten or more counts support this clonotype. This sequence joins TRBV6-5 and TRBJ2-1; no clear D gene. Germline V gene sequence: CDR1 MNHEY, CDR2 SVGAGI. The V and J ends lost 2 bases and 9 bases respectively, with 5 bases between them. CDR3 length: 11 amino acids. CDR3 DNA sequence: TGTGCCAGCAGTTACGAGTTTGAGCAGTTCTTC. Translated, it gives CASSYEFEQFF.

This clonotype was counted ten times or more. The chain employs TRBV20-1 and TRBJ2-1, with 13 nucleotides matching TRBD2. Per germline, CDR1 DFQATT and CDR2 SNEGSKA (reference sequence). The CDR3 is made up of 19 amino acids. V gave up 6 bases and J gave up 9 bases; unmatched junction bases: 23. The CDR3 region has the DNA TGCAGTGCCCCGGGAGAGGGCTCACTAGCGGGAGGGCCTGACGGTGAGCAGTTCTTC. This codes for CSAPGEGSLAGGPDGEQFF.

The table lists this clonotype with many counts. The rearrangement uses TRBV20-1 and TRBJ2-1, with 15 bases lining up with TRBD2. The CDR3 sequence is 18 residues long. Germline V gives CDR1 DFQATT, CDR2 SNEGSKA (reference sequence). V was pared by 5 bases and J by 7 bases, with 15 bases of the junction left unmatched. The CDR3 region is CSARKGTSGGTYLNEQFF. CDR3 coding DNA: TGCAGTGCTCGGAAAGGGACTAGCGGGGGGACATACTTAAATGAGCAGTTCTTC.

In its sample, this clonotype was seen many times. The V call is TRBV6-1, the J call TRBJ2-7, with D possibly matching TRBD2 (6 bases). Deletions cut 5 bases from V and 3 bases from J, with 17 bases between. CDR3 size: 15 residues. Germline V gene data show CDR1 as MNHNS and CDR2 as SASEGT. CDR3 region: CASSKPAGYSYEQYF. The CDR3 nucleotides are TGTGCCAGCAGTAAGCCCGCGGGGTATAGCTACGAGCAGTACTTC.

The chain recombines TRBV5-4 with TRBJ1-6; D might be TRBD1 (6 bases). The CDR3 is made up of 15 amino acids. Germline values: CDR1 SGHNT, CDR2 YYREEE (reference sequence). Trimming shortened V by 1 base and J by 5 bases, and 10 bases separated the two germline ends. The CDR3 coding sequence is TGTGCCAGCAGCTTGAGGCAGGGGAATAATTCACCCCTCCACTTT. It is translated as CASSLRQGNNSPLHF.

In this sample, this clonotype turned up many times. The chain employs TRBV27 and TRBJ1-1; weak D call: TRBD1 (5 bases). Trimming shortened V by 2 bases and J by 0 bases, and 13 bases separated the two germline ends. The CDR3 totals 16 residues. CDR1 and CDR2 from the germline V gene are MNHEY and SMNVEV (reference sequence). CDR3 in DNA: TGTGCCAGCAGTTTACGGGGGGGTGGAATGAACACTGAAGCTTTCTTT. As protein: CASSLRGGGMNTEAFF.

In its sample, this clonotype was seen many times. This sequence joins TRBV12-3 or TRBV12-4 and TRBJ2-5; 9 nucleotides align to TRBD2. With V trimmed by 3 bases and J by 13 bases, 12 bases remained unmatched. The CDR3 is made up of 14 amino acids. CDR3 DNA sequence: TGTGCCAGCAGTTTGGGTAGCGGGAGTCCCGTGCGGTACTTC. This codes for CASSLGSGSPVRYF.

The chain carries TRBV7-3 and TRBJ2-1; TRBD1 matches 7 bases. CDR1 and CDR2 from the germline V gene are SGHTA and FQGTGA. The CDR3 has 12 amino acids. J lost 9 bases, V lost 5 bases, and 4 bases had no gene match. CDR3 residues: CASSQGVGEQFF. DNA of the CDR3: TGTGCCAGCAGCCAGGGGGTGGGTGAGCAGTTCTTC.

This clonotype was detected ten times or more. The chain uses TRBV10-3 and TRBJ2-4; 8 positions agree with TRBD1. The germline V gene encodes CDR1 ENHRY and CDR2 SYGVKD. V gave up 10 bases and J gave up 0 bases; unmatched junction bases: 8. This CDR3 has 15 amino acids. CDR3 in amino acids: CATAGQDLAKNIQYF. For the CDR3, the DNA is TGTGCCACTGCGGGACAGGACTTAGCCAAAAACATTCAGTACTTC.

At least ten counts were recorded for this clonotype. The V call is TRBV5-1, the J call TRBJ1-4; 7 bases fit TRBD1. CDR1 SGHRS and CDR2 YFSETQ come from the germline V gene. The CDR3 runs 14 residues. J lost 5 bases, V lost 4 bases, and 5 bases had no gene match. DNA of the CDR3: TGCGCCAGCAGCGTGGGACAGCTAAATGAAAAACTGTTTTTT. Its protein is CASSVGQLNEKLFF. Complete variable domain (other parts from reference TRBV5-1 and TRBJ1-4): KAGVTQTPRYLIKTRGQQVTLSCSPISGHRSVSWYQQTPGQGLQFLFEYFSETQRNKGNFPGRFSGRQFSNSRSEMNVSTLELGDSALYLCASSVGQLNEKLFFGSGTQLSVL.

This clonotype showed up many times. This rearrangement joins TRBV7-2 to TRBJ2-5; a possible D gene is TRBD1 (5 bases). The CDR3 has 14 residues. Germline CDR1 is SGHTA and CDR2 is FQGNSA. V shed 1 base and J shed 12 bases, with 18 bases lying between them. The CDR3 DNA reads TGTGCCAGCAGCTTAGATCACAGGAAAGGGTCGGAGTACTTC. It encodes CASSLDHRKGSEYF.

This clonotype has a count of ten or more. V usage is TRBV20-1 and J usage is TRBJ2-5, with D perhaps TRBD1 or TRBD2 (7 bases each). The germline gives CDR1 DFQATT, CDR2 SNEGSKA (reference sequence). This CDR3 has 14 amino acids. Trimming took off 6 bases at V and 5 bases at J, with 19 bases between the two ends. The CDR3: CSARQGGLGETQYF. CDR3 sequence (DNA): TGCAGTGCCCGGCAGGGGGGGCTGGGGGAGACCCAGTACTTC.

There are many counts of this clonotype. The chain carries TRBV20-1 and TRBJ2-1; unclear D gene. The germline V gene has CDR1 DFQATT and CDR2 SNEGSKA (reference sequence). V lost 0 bases and J lost 9, with 12 bases in between. The CDR3 sequence is 13 residues long. The CDR3 region is CSARDQRPGEQFF. In DNA, the CDR3 is TGCAGTGCTAGAGATCAACGACCCGGTGAGCAGTTCTTC.

This clonotype appeared a few times. This may be a read error, as it is one base from a much larger clone. This rearrangement joins TRBV4-2 to TRBJ2-6, with D possibly being TRBD1 or TRBD2 (5 bases each). Germline V gene data show CDR1 as LGHNA and CDR2 as YNFKEQ. This CDR3 spans 16 amino acids. CDR3 sequence (DNA): TGTGCCAGCAGCCAAGATGGGAGCTCTGGGGCCAACGGCCTGACTTTC. Translated: CASSQDGSSGANGLTF.

This clonotype appeared many times. The chain carries TRBV20-1 and TRBJ1-2; 8 nucleotides agree with TRBD1. The CDR3 sequence is 15 residues long. CDR1 and CDR2 (germline): DFQATT, SNEGSKA (reference sequence). V shed 3 bases and J 2 bases; nucleotides not matched to a gene: 8. The CDR3 nucleotides are TGCAGTGCTAGGACCCGGGACAGGAGAAACTATGGCTACACCTTC. It specifies CSARTRDRRNYGYTF.

This clonotype was seen at least ten times. V and J are TRBV28 and TRBJ1-1, with D uncertain. Trimming stripped 6 bases from V and 11 bases from J, with 13 bases between. This CDR3 has 11 residues. CDR1 and CDR2 from the germline V gene are MDHEN and SYDVKM. The CDR3 sequence: CASSLRSEAFF. CDR3 nucleotides: TGTGCCAGCAGCCTCAGGAGCGAGGCTTTCTTT.

This clonotype was recorded many times. The chain uses TRBV6-2 or TRBV6-3 and TRBJ1-1, with 9 bases aligning to TRBD1. J lost 1 base, V lost 6 bases, and 9 bases had no gene match. In germline, CDR1 is MNHEY, CDR2 SVGEGT. The CDR3 runs to 16 residues. For the CDR3, the DNA is TGTGCCAGCAGGGACCCTTTGGGACAGGGGAACACTGAAGCTTTCTTT. As protein: CASRDPLGQGNTEAFF.

This clonotype occurred many times. The chain uses TRBV6-6 and TRBJ2-7; D is possibly TRBD1 (5 bases). The germline V gene encodes CDR1 MNHNY and CDR2 SVGAGI (reference sequence). The CDR3 totals 13 residues. Deletions cut 2 bases from V and 4 bases from J, with 9 bases between. The CDR3 here is CASSYRAGYEQYF. CDR3 DNA sequence: TGTGCCAGCAGTTACAGGGCAGGGTACGAGCAGTACTTC.